This T cell receptor beta chain was observed in a study of blood T cells in healthy people across ages. In the study overall: For every two T cells, template switching captured about one barcoded beta molecule.

This clonotype was found a few times. Germline V gene data show CDR1 as KGHSH and CDR2 as LQKENI. The CDR3 spans 14 residues. V lost 3 bases to trimming and J lost 4 bases, with 10 bases between them. Using a J-beta primer mix together with a sample-barcoded 5' primer, a second PCR was run for roughly 6 to 12 cycles. Through a template-switch adaptor with 12 random nucleotides, each cDNA molecule received a tag. TCRdb reprocessed the 5' RACE reads with MiXCR, giving one entry per CDR3 protein. The sample shows roughly 800,000 distinct CDR3 sequences, under 30% of them seen only once. Total RNA was extracted at no less than 5 micrograms per sample. The sample was also linked to a second study, of T cells of mothers and their children. Per that paper: Microchimeric T cell clones that persisted were not detected.

The chain carries TRBV18 and TRBJ2-1; a weak D match, TRBD1 (6 bases). The sample consisted of blood. This TCR was sampled from a boy aged 5-17 years in good health. In nucleotides, the CDR3 is TGTGCCAGCTCACCTTCGCAGGGGTACAATGAGCAGTTCTTC. It yields the protein CASSPSQGYNEQFF.